This T cell receptor (beta chain) was sequenced during a study of preoperative IRX-2 immunotherapy in early breast cancer. Clones were read by immunoSEQ multiplex PCR, and TCRdb kept only the in-frame ones, dropping some. The sample has almost 35,000 clones, more than 90% seen once. V shed 6 bases and J shed 7 bases, with 15 bases lying between them. The CDR3 length is 13 residues. Germline loops: CDR1 SGHAT, CDR2 FQDESV (reference sequence). Treatment reported: preoperative locoregional IRX-2 cytokine immunotherapy. This receptor was taken from a human donor with breast cancer. The chain uses TRBV11-1 and TRBJ1-1; D ambiguous. Sampling was done from a patient treated with IRX-2 immunotherapy. The CDR3 reads CASSREGSGEAFF. The DNA for the CDR3 is TGTGCCAGCAGTCGAGAGGGATCGGGTGAAGCTTTCTTT.